These T cell receptor beta chains were read from a single sample in a study of response to subunit inactivated influenza vaccine. TCRdb re-called the RT-PCR reads through MiXCR, storing one row per CDR3 protein. The sample has 450,000 to 600,000 distinct CDR3 sequences; 7.2% are singletons. This specimen was PBMCs from blood, taken roughly 24 months after vaccination. All receptors derive from a man aged 45-69 years who received an inactivated influenza vaccine. The CDR3 runs from the conserved cysteine through the conserved F or W. D genes are given only for firm matches. The listing skips clone size in some rows; elsewhere it reads once, few, many or a size class.

>NA|TRBV5-1|TRBJ2-7|few
CASSFQGNEQYF
TGCGCCAGCAGCTTCCAGGGTAACGAGCAGTACTTC
>TRBD1|TRBV15|TRBJ1-5|few
CATSDRVGLQPQHF
TGTGCCACCAGCGACAGGGTCGGTCTACAGCCCCAGCATTTT
>TRBD2|TRBV20-1|TRBJ2-1|few
CSAVSAASGSWSYNEQFF
TGCAGTGCCGTTAGTGCCGCTAGCGGGAGTTGGTCCTACAATGAGCAGTTCTTC
>TRBD2|TRBV7-2|TRBJ2-3|NA
CASSLGLAGDLSTDTQYF
TGTGCCAGCAGCTTAGGGCTAGCGGGGGACCTAAGCACAGATACGCAGTATTTT
>NA|TRBV20-1|TRBJ1-2|NA
CSAPGIYGYTF
TGCAGCGCCCCAGGAATTTATGGCTACACCTTC
>NA|TRBV29-1|TRBJ1-4|NA
CSVGGFQAGKLFF
TGCAGCGTTGGTGGATTCCAGGCCGGAAAACTGTTTTTT
>NA|TRBV5-6|TRBJ1-1|many
CASSLRWGTEAFF
TGTGCCAGCAGCTTGAGATGGGGCACTGAAGCTTTCTTT
>TRBD2|TRBV6-1|TRBJ2-3|many
CASRKERGRDTQYF
TGTGCCAGCAGAAAGGAGCGGGGTAGGGATACGCAGTATTTT
>NA|TRBV5-1|TRBJ2-1|few
CASSLLGSDEQFF
TGCGCCAGCAGCTTGTTGGGGTCGGATGAGCAGTTCTTC
>TRBD1|TRBV12-3/TRBV12-4|TRBJ1-2|few
CASSTGTGGAYGYTF
TGTGCCAGCAGCACTGGGACAGGGGGCGCGTATGGCTACACCTTC
>TRBD1|TRBV29-1|TRBJ2-7|NA
CSAWSGQGIGEQYF
TGCAGCGCCTGGTCGGGACAGGGGATCGGAGAGCAGTACTTC
>NA|TRBV6-6|TRBJ1-1|NA
CASIDGAPGEAFF
TGTGCCAGCATCGACGGGGCCCCTGGGGAAGCTTTCTTT
>NA|TRBV5-1|TRBJ1-2|few
CASSPDRYGYTF
TGCGCCAGCAGCCCGGACAGATATGGCTACACCTTC
>NA|TRBV6-2/TRBV6-3|TRBJ2-1|NA
CASSSRRDNEQFF
TGTGCCAGCAGCTCCCGGAGGGACAATGAGCAGTTCTTC
>NA|TRBV10-3|TRBJ1-2|many
CAISESPTGSYGYTF
TGTGCCATCAGTGAGTCCCCGACAGGATCATATGGCTACACCTTC
>NA|TRBV10-3|TRBJ2-7|few
CAISELQQGRHEQYF
TGTGCCATCAGTGAGTTACAACAGGGGAGGCACGAGCAGTACTTC
>NA|TRBV7-2|TRBJ1-5|many
CASSLYNQPQHF
TGTGCCAGCAGCTTATATAATCAGCCCCAGCATTTT
>TRBD2|TRBV20-1|TRBJ2-5|NA
CSARTSGRSQETQYF
TGCAGTGCTAGAACTAGCGGGCGGAGTCAAGAGACCCAGTACTTC
>TRBD2|TRBV11-2|TRBJ2-3|NA
CASSFGGGVRAQYF
TGTGCCAGCAGCTTTGGGGGGGGTGTCCGGGCGCAGTATTTT
>NA|TRBV4-1|TRBJ2-7|NA
CASSQEVSRGPYEQYF
TGCGCCAGCAGCCAAGAAGTGTCGAGGGGTCCCTACGAGCAGTACTTC
>NA|TRBV30|TRBJ2-7|NA
CAWSRFLRSYEQYF
TGTGCCTGGAGCAGATTCCTGAGGTCCTACGAGCAGTACTTC
>NA|TRBV15|TRBJ2-5|NA
CATSRDTALGTQYF
TGTGCCACCAGCAGAGACACCGCTTTGGGGACCCAGTACTTC
>NA|TRBV3-1|TRBJ1-1|many
CASSSGGGGFGSEAFF
TGTGCCAGCAGCTCAGGTGGGGGTGGATTCGGGTCTGAAGCTTTCTTT
>TRBD2|TRBV11-2|TRBJ2-1|NA
CASSLASLAGVNEQFF
TGTGCCAGCAGCTTAGCGAGTCTAGCGGGGGTCAATGAGCAGTTCTTC
>NA|TRBV5-1|TRBJ1-6|NA
CASSLVAGINSPLHF
TGCGCCAGCAGCTTGGTAGCGGGGATTAATTCACCCCTCCACTTT
>NA|TRBV7-9|TRBJ2-5|many
CASSLGVGGEETQYF
TGTGCCAGCAGCTTAGGTGTGGGAGGAGAAGAGACCCAGTACTTC
>TRBD2|TRBV28|TRBJ2-7|NA
CASRREGLASEQYF
TGTGCCAGCAGACGGGAGGGACTAGCGAGCGAGCAGTACTTC
>NA|TRBV15|TRBJ1-5|NA
CATSRDLPASNQPQHF
TGTGCCACCAGCAGAGATCTGCCCGCCAGCAATCAGCCCCAGCATTTT
>NA|TRBV7-6|TRBJ1-2|many
CASSLAEQQGGMSGYTF
TGTGCCAGCAGCTTAGCGGAACAACAGGGTGGCATGAGCGGCTACACCTTC
>TRBD1|TRBV2|TRBJ2-7|few
CASTPGQGSYEQYF
TGTGCCAGCACTCCGGGACAGGGTTCCTACGAGCAGTACTTC
>NA|TRBV4-1|TRBJ2-2|many
CASSLRTAENTGELFF
TGCGCCAGCAGCCTCCGGACTGCTGAGAACACCGGGGAGCTGTTTTTT
>TRBD1|TRBV3-1|TRBJ2-7|many
CASSHKQGKRRWFSYEQYF
TGTGCCAGCAGCCACAAACAGGGGAAAAGACGGTGGTTCTCCTACGAGCAGTACTTC